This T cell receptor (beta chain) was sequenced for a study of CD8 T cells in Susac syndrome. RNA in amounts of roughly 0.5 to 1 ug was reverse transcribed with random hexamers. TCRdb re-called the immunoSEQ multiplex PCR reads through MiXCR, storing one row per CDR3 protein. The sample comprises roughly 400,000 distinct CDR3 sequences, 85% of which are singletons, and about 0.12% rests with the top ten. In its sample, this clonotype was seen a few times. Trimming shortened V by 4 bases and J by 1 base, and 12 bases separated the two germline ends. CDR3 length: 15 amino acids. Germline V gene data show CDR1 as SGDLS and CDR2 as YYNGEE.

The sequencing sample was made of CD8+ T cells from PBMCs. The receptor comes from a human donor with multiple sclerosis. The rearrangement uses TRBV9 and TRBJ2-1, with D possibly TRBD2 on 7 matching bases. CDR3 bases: TGTGCCAGCAGCTCCAGGGGAGGGTCCTACAATGAGCAGTTCTTC. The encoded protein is CASSSRGGSYNEQFF.